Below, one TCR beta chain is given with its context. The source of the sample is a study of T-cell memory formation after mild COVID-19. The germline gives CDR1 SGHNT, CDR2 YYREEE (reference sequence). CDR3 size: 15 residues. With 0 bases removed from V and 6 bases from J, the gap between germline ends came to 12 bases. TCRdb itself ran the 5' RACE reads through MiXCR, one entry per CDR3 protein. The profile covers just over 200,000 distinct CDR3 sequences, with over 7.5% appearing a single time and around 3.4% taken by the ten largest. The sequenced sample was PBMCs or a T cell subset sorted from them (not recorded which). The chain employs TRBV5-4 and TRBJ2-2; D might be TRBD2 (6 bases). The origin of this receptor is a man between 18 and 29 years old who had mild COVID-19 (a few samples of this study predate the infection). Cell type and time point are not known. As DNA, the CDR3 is TGTGCCAGCAGCTTGGTCGGGGGTATGGCCGGGGAGCTGTTTTTT. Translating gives CASSLVGGMAGELFF.